Below, 3 T cell receptor beta chains from the same sample are listed, as sequenced in a study of T-cell reconstitution after alpha-beta-depleted transplantation in children. For TCRbeta, the library was prepared with unique molecular identifiers. TCRdb called the PCR reads again in MiXCR, with one record for every CDR3 protein. The sample holds 170,000 or so distinct CDR3 sequences; over 5.5% are singletons and the top ten take approximately 3%. The sequenced sample was PBMCs from the stem cell graft donor, obtained from the stem cell graft. The receptors were gathered from a human donor who donated a stem cell graft to a child with Wiskott-Aldrich syndrome.

This clonotype was seen many times. The V and J genes are TRBV5-6 and TRBJ2-3; D not certain. The CDR3 has 12 amino acids. The V gene's germline CDR1 is SGHDT and CDR2 YYEEEE. Trimming cost V 5 bases and J 1 base, with 5 bases left between them. The CDR3 spells CASRWGTDTQYF. The DNA of the CDR3 is TGTGCCAGCAGGTGGGGCACAGATACGCAGTATTTT.

In this sample, this clonotype turned up a few times. The CDR3 DNA sequence: TGTGCCAGCAGCTCCGTGAGGGGGAACATTCAGTACTTC. Amino acids: CASSSVRGNIQYF. This chain joins TRBV28 and TRBJ2-4, with D possibly being TRBD1 (6 bases). The CDR3 has 13 residues. V was trimmed by 6 bases and J by 7 bases, leaving 13 bases between them. Germline loops: CDR1 MDHEN, CDR2 SYDVKM.

V usage is TRBV18 and J usage is TRBJ1-6, with 8 bases identical to TRBD1. Germline loops: CDR1 KGHSH, CDR2 LQKENI. J was trimmed by 4 bases and V by 5 bases; bases with no gene match: 4. CDR3 length equals 15 residues. Here the CDR3 reads CASSSQGAYNSPLHF. Here the CDR3 DNA reads TGTGCCAGCTCATCCCAGGGGGCTTATAATTCACCCCTCCACTTT.